One TCR beta chain is described in this entry. The antigen is undetermined. The PCR was carried out with 60 Vbeta primers and 13 Jbeta primers. Produced via immunoSEQ multiplex PCR; TCRdb's table is partial and in-frame only. The sample has approximately 100,000 clones; roughly nine tenths are singletons. The data stem from a study of cytomegalovirus exposure and HLA in healthy donors. V lost 2 bases to trimming and J lost 5 bases, with 18 bases between them. Germline V gene lookup returns CDR1 GTSNPN and CDR2 SVGIG (reference sequence). The CDR3 consists of 15 residues. Study-level points and caveats: With later analysis, a missense DCLRE1C variant became linked to TCR beta V- and J-gene trimming. The study found most TCR sequences rare, yet found some public TCRs in many donors.

The chain employs TRBV30 and TRBJ1-1; D is perhaps TRBD1 (6 bases). The source of this sequence is a man younger than 40 in good health and CMV-seropositive. The sequencing sample was made of PBMCs. The CDR3: CAWSMRGGLTTEAFF. CDR3 sequence (DNA): TGTGCCTGGAGTATGAGGGGGGGGCTGACGACTGAAGCTTTCTTT.